This T cell receptor (beta chain) was observed in a study of blood T cells in healthy people across ages. The use of a sample-barcoded 5' primer and a J-beta primer mix characterized a second PCR of roughly 6 to 11 cycles. TCRdb re-called the 5' RACE reads through MiXCR, storing one row per CDR3 protein. The data hold about 1.4 million distinct CDR3 sequences, with roughly 59% observed a single time. Germline V gene sequence: CDR1 SGHTA, CDR2 FQGNSA. The CDR3 covers 15 residues. Each sample provided at least 6 micrograms of extracted total RNA. The sample taken for sequencing was blood. This clonotype was sampled from a man aged 18 to 30 in good health. The chain employs TRBV7-2 and TRBJ2-4, with TRBD1 matching over 7 bases. The closer fit of TRBJ2-7 to the DNA end suggests the J call may be wrong. The DNA of the CDR3 is TGTGCCAGCAGCTTAGAGGGGGACAGATCCTACGAGCAGTACTTC. It codes for CASSLEGDRSYEQYF.